This T cell receptor beta chain was sequenced for a study of cytomegalovirus exposure and HLA in healthy donors (dated by TCRdb to the late 2010s). At the level of the whole study: An earlier analysis of several hundred of the donors reported about 250 Gb of sequence data and some 120 million unique TCR beta sequences from roughly 180 million T cells. An early release that covered about 640 HLA-typed donors contained approximately 300 gigabases of sequencing data and about 93 million unique TCR sequences. Of the approximately 400 genotyped donors, less than 90% were placed in the genetic ancestry cluster associated with self-reported Caucasian donors. The study aimed to test whether cataloging public T cell receptors could reveal signatures of past pathogen exposure. The study profiled the T cell repertoires of about 720 subjects by immunosequencing and related them to cytomegalovirus serostatus. Along with the roughly 610-subject first cohort, a separate validation cohort of some 130 different subjects was used. To predict cytomegalovirus infection status, the study combined high-throughput TCR immunosequencing, statistical association of individual TCRs with disease status, and machine learning. In a later analysis, previously published TCR beta repertoires from some 640 donors were re-analyzed and high-resolution HLA genotyping was added so that TCR occurrence patterns could be studied. The later analysis used no new phenotypic data to find candidate immune exposures, relying instead on TCR beta sequences and their occurrence across donors. An earlier analysis of several hundred of the donors used high-throughput TCR beta sequencing to judge whether each TCR beta V gene segment behaved as functional or pseudogenic. Alongside the repertoire data, information on donor age, sex, ethnicity and CMV serostatus was compiled. Genome-wide SNP genotypes for about 60% of the 666 donors were used in a later genetic analysis, which treated that subset as a discovery cohort. All discovery cohort repertoires had been generated on a single sequencing platform. HLA typing covered class I and class II loci at four-digit resolution. The number of donors typed differed by locus, with about 629-630 for A, B, C, DRB1 and DQB1, around 520 for DQA1, 606 for DPA1, and 400 to 490 for DPB1. Roughly 5 DR-DQ haplotypes were handled as single units for association and clustering, since linkage in the cohort was strong. Across some 400 genotyped donors of the cohort, an average of roughly 200,000 unique TCR beta nucleotide sequences per donor were sequenced, and 15% to 20% of those sequences were non-productive.

CDR1 SEHNR and CDR2 FQNEAQ were looked up in the germline V gene (reference sequence). The trim is 8 bases for V and 1 base for J, with a gap of 11 bases between the germline ends. The CDR3 runs 13 amino acids, cysteine and phenylalanine included. Just CDR3 DNA is preserved here, 39 bases in frame from base 1. Worth noting for this clone: Its antigen is still unknown. It has no much larger one-base neighbor in the sample; base qualities were not kept.

Overall study outcomes, separate from this receptor: Cytomegalovirus status was reported to be diagnosed by the classifier with high specificity and sensitivity in both the original and validation cohorts. In a later analysis, the rate of TCR association differed among HLA loci, with DRB1 alleles having the most associated TCRs and HLA-C alleles having the fewest. In this cohort, only TCR beta chains were sequenced, and detectable features were limited by the absence of alpha or paired-chain data. In an earlier analysis of fewer than 750 of the donors, most TCR beta V segments were observed in productive rearrangements about 87% or about 30% of the time, broadly matching IMGT annotations. Most CMV-associated TCR beta chains appeared to be HLA-restricted in a later analysis, and the HLA associations seemed to be driven largely by CMV exposure. V-gene and J-gene trimming of TCR beta chains was associated with a missense DCLRE1C variant in a later genetic analysis, and the association was replicated in an independent cohort. In a later genetic analysis, fewer N-insertions in productive TCRs were reported among donors in an Asian-associated ancestry cluster than the roughly 640-donor mean. CMV serostatus was the only immune exposure information available for the cohort. The authors suggested that the approach could potentially be extended to other disease states and immunological phenotypes. In vitro tests confirmed that a few of the cytomegalovirus-associated TCR beta chains recognize cytomegalovirus antigens. In a later analysis, HLA-associated TCR beta chains showed more clonal expansion and lower generation probabilities than non-associated chains that were equally common. Some IMGT-functional V segments, including TRBV6-2 and TRBV6-3, could not be distinguished by the 87-base-pair reads and were therefore excluded. Across donors, most TCR sequences were observed very rarely, whereas some public TCRs were present in many individuals. Sequencing depth was assumed to be roughly uniform across donors in the presence/absence analyses, though that assumption may not hold. Because HLA typing was missing for some donors at each locus, association tests included only the typed subset. Because counts were too low, about 15 rarely observed V segments, including chromosome 9 orphons, were left out of the earlier analysis of a few hundred of the donors. In the study, about 150 TCR beta chains were listed as associated with cytomegalovirus. A group of highly shared sequence variants was considered likely to be a technical artifact of the sequencing pipeline. Correlated functional status among segregating V segments might be attributable to linkage disequilibrium, but an unknown experimental factor could not be ruled out. A further reported finding was that TCR beta sequences accurately predicted the HLA-A and HLA-B alleles for most subjects in the first cohort. Strong co-occurrence of HLA alleles, especially DR and DQ, made assigning TCR associations to individual alleles difficult. A later analysis reported that several top co-occurrence clusters appeared linked to parvovirus B19, influenza, CMV and Epstein-Barr virus. A later analysis associated 16,951 TCR beta sequences with specific HLA alleles at a false discovery rate of 0.05.

In total, 666 healthy bone marrow donors made up the cohort. All cohort members were sampled while nominally healthy, although unrecorded immune exposures were likely present. The donor tested CMV seropositive and was one of the 289 seropositive cohort members. Every donor gave a peripheral blood sample, and the peripheral blood mononuclear cells from that sample were used for TCR beta sequencing. The Qiagen DNeasy Blood Extraction Kit was used to extract genomic DNA from the blood cell samples. The library was prepared using the immunoSEQ multiplex PCR assay. The multiplex PCR relied on a mix of 60 forward primers for TCR Vbeta segments and 13 reverse primers for TCR Jbeta segments. The CDR3 region of rearranged TCR beta genes was amplified from genomic DNA by a multiplex PCR assay. The Illumina HiSeq System was used to sequence the amplified TCR beta libraries as 87-base-pair reads. Turning to the authors' computational methods: Across the 670 or so repertoires, a later analysis counted tens of millions of unique TCR beta chains, roughly 11 million of which were shared by at least two donors. Raw reads were error-corrected and collapsed into unique sequences with a nearest-neighbor algorithm that merged closely related sequences to remove PCR and sequencing errors. V, D and J gene segments were assigned by aligning CDR3 sequences to IMGT reference sequences. Each retained sequence needed at least a six-nucleotide match to both a V gene segment and a J gene segment. A rearrangement counted as productive if the CDR3 had no stop codons and remained in frame with V and J, and every other rearrangement counted as non-productive. CDR3 was defined according to IMGT convention as the region running from the second conserved V-encoded cysteine to the conserved J-encoded phenylalanine. In an earlier analysis of more than 550 of the donors, sequences lacking an unambiguous match to a single V gene segment were excluded. In an earlier analysis of 450 to 750 of the donors, a V segment was called functional when productive rearrangements were above 56.7%, and segregating when the standard deviation between donors exceeded 5%. A statistical classification framework was built for diagnosing cytomegalovirus status from the catalog of TCR beta chain sequences. In a later analysis, V and J genes were assigned by comparing TCR nucleotide sequences against IMGT/GENE-DB human TR gene sequences. Using the TCRdist pipeline, a later analysis assigned CDR3 sequences along with most-parsimonious VDJ recombination scenarios. A later analysis defined each TCR beta chain by its CDR3 amino acid sequence plus V-gene family, and excluded reads lacking a unique V-gene family. A later analysis removed nearly 600 highly shared, low-generation-probability nucleotide sequences to deal with suspected cross-contamination and a sequencing artifact. For each public chain, a later analysis derived a clonal expansion index from normalized ranks of inferred template counts within each repertoire. Generation probabilities in a later analysis came from a VDJ recombination model fitted to out-of-frame rearrangements, and those results were checked against IGoR. In a later analysis, hypergeometric tests were used to score TCR-TCR, TCR-HLA and TCR-CMV co-occurrence, with a repertoire-size bias correction applied to TCR pairs. A later analysis estimated false discovery rates by permuting HLA or CMV assignments 20 times. In a later analysis, co-occurring TCRs were grouped with DBSCAN, and TCRdist sequence similarity was added when clustering was performed within HLA-allele-positive subsets. For co-occurrence clustering, repertoires with fewer than 30,000 or more than 120,000 public chains were excluded, along with four to six repertoires with anomalous nucleotide sharing. TCRdb mirrors the immuneACCESS table, restricted to in-frame sequences. Some clones are absent from its copies; in checked studies, under half trace to an unresolved V gene, and the reason for the others is unknown. That table supplies the V and J calls and clone size; D and trimming were determined from the DNA. This sample gives approximately 69,000 clones in total; 65% to 70% of them show up just once. The ten most abundant clones make up about 20% of the sample.

The origin of this receptor is a man aged 35 to 55 in good health and CMV-seropositive. The V and J genes are TRBV7-9 and TRBJ1-1, with an unclear D gene assignment. The specimen was PBMCs. The bases read TGTGCCAGCCAGCGCATTGAGAACACTGAAGCTTTCTTT. It encodes CASQRIENTEAFF.